The T cell receptor (beta chain) under discussion was sequenced for a study of T cell changes during pregnancy in multiple sclerosis. In this sample, this clone turned up a few times. Libraries were prepared by immunoSEQ multiplex PCR; TCRdb keeps only in-frame clonotypes and omits some of them. The sample yields some 70,000 clones, less than 95% seen once. The ends lost 5 bases at V and 2 bases at J; junction bases unmatched: 7. In germline, CDR1 is MRHNA, CDR2 SNTAGT. This CDR3 is 16 amino acids long. This sample comprised peripheral blood, obtained in the third trimester of pregnancy. J is TRBJ2-3 and V is TRBV6-4, with 10 positions matching TRBD2. The clonotype originates from a female donor with multiple sclerosis, enrolled in a pregnancy study. The CDR3 protein is CASSLSSGGSTDTQYF. DNA of the CDR3: TGTGCCAGCAGTCTATCTAGCGGGGGTTCCACAGATACGCAGTATTTT.